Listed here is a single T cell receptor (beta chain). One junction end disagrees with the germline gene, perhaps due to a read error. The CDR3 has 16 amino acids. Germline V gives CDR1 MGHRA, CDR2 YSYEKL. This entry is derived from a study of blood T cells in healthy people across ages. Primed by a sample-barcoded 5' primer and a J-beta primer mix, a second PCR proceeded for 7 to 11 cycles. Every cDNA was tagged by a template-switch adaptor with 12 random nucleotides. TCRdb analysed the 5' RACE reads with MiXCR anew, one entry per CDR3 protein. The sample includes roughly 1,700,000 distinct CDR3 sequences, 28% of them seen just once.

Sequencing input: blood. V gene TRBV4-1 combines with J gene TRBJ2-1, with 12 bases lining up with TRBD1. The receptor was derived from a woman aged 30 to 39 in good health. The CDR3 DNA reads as TGCGCCAGCAGCCAAGGCGGGACAGGGGGCTACCATGAGCAGTTCTTC. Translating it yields CASSQGGTGGYHEQFF.